One T cell receptor beta chain is described in this entry. What it recognizes is unknown. Profiling relied on immunoSEQ multiplex PCR, and the TCRdb table lists in-frame clones only, not all of them. Of roughly 2,500,000 clones in the sample, 90% to 95% are singletons; the top ten hold approximately 0.37%. This sample was taken from a study of shared clonotypes between healthy human individuals. V gave up 4 bases and J gave up 1 base, with 17 bases separating them. The CDR3 consists of 16 residues. In germline, CDR1 is SGHRS, CDR2 YFSETQ. Points from the study as a whole: Though the depth was large, rarefaction showed that sorted-subset sequencing was incomplete. Genetic and exposure-history diversity was limited by the few donors.

The sample was naive CD4+ T cells from PBMCs. The subset denotes: CD45RA+ positively selected. The chain couples TRBV5-1 to TRBJ2-5; weak D call: TRBD1 (6 bases). The clonotype comes from a man aged 18 to 30 in good health. Some clones in this sample may be carry-over from other donors' samples. This CDR3 reads CASSPWQGPIQETQYF. The CDR3 coding sequence is TGCGCCAGCAGCCCTTGGCAGGGGCCAATCCAAGAGACCCAGTACTTC.